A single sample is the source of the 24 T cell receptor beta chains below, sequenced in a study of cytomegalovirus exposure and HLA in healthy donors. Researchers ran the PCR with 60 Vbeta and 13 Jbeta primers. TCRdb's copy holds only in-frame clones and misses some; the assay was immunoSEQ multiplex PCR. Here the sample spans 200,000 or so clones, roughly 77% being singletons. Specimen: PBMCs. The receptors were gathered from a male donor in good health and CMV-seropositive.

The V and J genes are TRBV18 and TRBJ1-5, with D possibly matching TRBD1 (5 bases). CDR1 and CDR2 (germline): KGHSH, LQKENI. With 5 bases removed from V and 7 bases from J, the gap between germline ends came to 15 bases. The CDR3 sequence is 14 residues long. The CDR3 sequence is CASSDSEDKQPQHF. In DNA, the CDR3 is TGTGCCAGCTCAGACTCCGAGGACAAACAGCCCCAGCATTTT.

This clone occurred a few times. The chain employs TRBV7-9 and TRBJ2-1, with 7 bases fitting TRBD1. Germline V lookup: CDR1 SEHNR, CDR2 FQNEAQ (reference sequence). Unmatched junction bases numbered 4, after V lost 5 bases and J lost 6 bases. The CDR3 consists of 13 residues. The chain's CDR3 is CASSLGTVNEQFF. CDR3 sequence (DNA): TGTGCCAGCAGCCTAGGGACAGTCAATGAGCAGTTCTTC.

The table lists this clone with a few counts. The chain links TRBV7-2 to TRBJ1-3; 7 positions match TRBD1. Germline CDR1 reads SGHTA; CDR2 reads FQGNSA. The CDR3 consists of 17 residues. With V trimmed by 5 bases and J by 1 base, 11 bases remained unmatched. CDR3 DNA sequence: TGTGCCAGCAGCCAGACGACAGGGAGAGGATCTGGAAACACCATATATTTT. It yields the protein CASSQTTGRGSGNTIYF.

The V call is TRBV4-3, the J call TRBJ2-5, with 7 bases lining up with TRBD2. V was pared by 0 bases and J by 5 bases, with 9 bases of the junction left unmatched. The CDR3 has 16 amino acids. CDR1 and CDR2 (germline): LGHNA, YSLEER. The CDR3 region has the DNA TGCGCCAGCAGCCAAGATCCCCGGACTAGTATGGAGACCCAGTACTTC. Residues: CASSQDPRTSMETQYF.

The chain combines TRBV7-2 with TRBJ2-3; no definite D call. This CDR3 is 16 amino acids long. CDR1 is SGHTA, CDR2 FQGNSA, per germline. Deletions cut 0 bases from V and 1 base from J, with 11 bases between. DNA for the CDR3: TGTGCCAGCAGCTTAGCGAGAATCAGCGGCACAGATACGCAGTATTTT. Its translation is CASSLARISGTDTQYF.

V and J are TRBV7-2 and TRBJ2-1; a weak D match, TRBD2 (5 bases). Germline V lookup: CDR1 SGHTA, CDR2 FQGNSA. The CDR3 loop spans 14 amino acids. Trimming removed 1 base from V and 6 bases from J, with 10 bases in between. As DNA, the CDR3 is TGTGCCAGCAGCTTAGGGGAGCGGTCCAATGAGCAGTTCTTC. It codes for CASSLGERSNEQFF.

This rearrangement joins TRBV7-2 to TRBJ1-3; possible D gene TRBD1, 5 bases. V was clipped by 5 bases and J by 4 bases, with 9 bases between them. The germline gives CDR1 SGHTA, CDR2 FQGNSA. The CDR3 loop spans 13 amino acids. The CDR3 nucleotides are TGTGCCAGCAGCAGGGGTACCGGAAACACCATATATTTT. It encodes CASSRGTGNTIYF.

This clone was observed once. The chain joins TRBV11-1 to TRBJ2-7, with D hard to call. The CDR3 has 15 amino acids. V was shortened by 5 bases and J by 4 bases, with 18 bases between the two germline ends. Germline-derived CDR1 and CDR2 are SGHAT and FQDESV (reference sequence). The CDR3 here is CASSPRMILSYEQYF. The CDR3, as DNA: TGTGCCAGCAGCCCGAGGATGATACTCTCTTACGAGCAGTACTTC.

CDR3 nucleotide sequence: TGTGCCAGCAGCTTAGCTGGAGTTACCAATCAGCCCCAGCATTTT. Protein product: CASSLAGVTNQPQHF. This rearrangement joins TRBV7-2 to TRBJ1-5; D is unresolved. The CDR3 runs 15 residues. Germline lookup yields CDR1 SGHTA and CDR2 FQGNSA. V was cut by 0 bases and J by 3 bases, with 9 bases left in between.

The CDR3 spells CASSRVGGYNEQFF. As DNA, the CDR3 is TGTGCCAGCAGCCGGGTAGGGGGCTACAATGAGCAGTTCTTC. The rearrangement joins TRBV14 to TRBJ2-1, with D tentatively TRBD1 (6 bases). The V gene's germline CDR1 is SGHDN and CDR2 FVKESK. The V end lost 4 bases, the J end lost 3 bases, and 10 bases lay between the germline ends. The CDR3 covers 14 residues.

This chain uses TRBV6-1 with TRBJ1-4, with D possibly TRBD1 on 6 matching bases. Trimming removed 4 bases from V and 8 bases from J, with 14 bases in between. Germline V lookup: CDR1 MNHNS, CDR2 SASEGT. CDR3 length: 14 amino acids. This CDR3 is CASSATRGLEKLFF. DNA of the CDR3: TGTGCCAGCAGTGCGACGCGGGGGCTAGAAAAACTGTTTTTT.

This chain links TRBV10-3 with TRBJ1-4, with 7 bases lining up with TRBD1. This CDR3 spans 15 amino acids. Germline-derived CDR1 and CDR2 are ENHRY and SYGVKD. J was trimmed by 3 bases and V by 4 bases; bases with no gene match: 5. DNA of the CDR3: TGTGCCATCAGTGTTAGCAGGGGGGCTAATGAAAAACTGTTTTTT. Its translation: CAISVSRGANEKLFF.

The CDR3, as DNA: TGTGCCAGCAGCCAGGACAGGGGACGAAACACCATATATTTT. It is translated as CASSQDRGRNTIYF. The chain has TRBV7-9 and TRBJ1-3; 9 positions match TRBD1. The V and J ends lost 5 bases and 5 bases, in that order; junction bases with no gene match: 4. This CDR3 comprises 14 residues. Germline values: CDR1 SEHNR, CDR2 FQNEAQ (reference sequence).

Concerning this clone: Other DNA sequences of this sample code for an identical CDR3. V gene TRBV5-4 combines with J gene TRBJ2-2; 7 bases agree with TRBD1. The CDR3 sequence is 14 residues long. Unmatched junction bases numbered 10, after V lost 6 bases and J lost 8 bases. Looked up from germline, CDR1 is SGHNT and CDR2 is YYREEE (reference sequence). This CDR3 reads CASNPGTATGELFF. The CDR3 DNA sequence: TGTGCCAGCAACCCAGGGACAGCTACTGGGGAGCTGTTTTTT.

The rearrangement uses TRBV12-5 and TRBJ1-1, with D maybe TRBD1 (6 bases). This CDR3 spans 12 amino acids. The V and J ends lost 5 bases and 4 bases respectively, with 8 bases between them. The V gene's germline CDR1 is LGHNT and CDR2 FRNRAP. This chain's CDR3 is CASGLGATEAFF. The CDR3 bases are TGTGCTAGTGGTCTGGGGGCCACTGAAGCTTTCTTT.

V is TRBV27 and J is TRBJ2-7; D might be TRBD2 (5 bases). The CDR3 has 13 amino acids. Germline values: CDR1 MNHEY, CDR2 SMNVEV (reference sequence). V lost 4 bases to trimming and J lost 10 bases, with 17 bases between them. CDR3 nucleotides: TGTGCCAGCAGTTCGGACCCAACTGGAGGCCAGTACTTC. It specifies CASSSDPTGGQYF.

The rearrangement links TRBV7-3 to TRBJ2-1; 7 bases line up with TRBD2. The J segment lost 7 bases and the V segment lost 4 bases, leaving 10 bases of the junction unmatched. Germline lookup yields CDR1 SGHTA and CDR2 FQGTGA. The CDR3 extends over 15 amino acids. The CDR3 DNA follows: TGTGCCAGCAGCTCCCAAAGACTAGCAAGGAATGAGCAGTTCTTC. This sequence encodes CASSSQRLARNEQFF. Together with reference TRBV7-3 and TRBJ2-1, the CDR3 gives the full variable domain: GAGVSQTPSNKVTEKGKYVELRCDPISGHTALYWYRQSLGQGPEFLIYFQGTGAADDSGLPNDRFFAVRPEGSVSTLKIQRTERGDSAVYLCASSSQRLARNEQFFGPGTRLTVL.

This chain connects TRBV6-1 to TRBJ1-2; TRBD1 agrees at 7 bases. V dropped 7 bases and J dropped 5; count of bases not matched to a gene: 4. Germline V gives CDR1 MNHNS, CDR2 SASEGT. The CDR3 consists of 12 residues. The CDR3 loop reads CASNPGGYGYTF. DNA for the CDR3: TGTGCCAGCAATCCAGGGGGGTATGGCTACACCTTC.

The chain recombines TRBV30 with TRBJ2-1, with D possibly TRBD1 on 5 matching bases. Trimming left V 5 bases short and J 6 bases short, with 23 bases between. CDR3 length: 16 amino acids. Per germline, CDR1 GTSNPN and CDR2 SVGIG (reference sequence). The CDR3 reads CAWALSTSAGPNEQFF. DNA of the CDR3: TGTGCCTGGGCCCTATCGACTTCAGCAGGGCCCAATGAGCAGTTCTTC.

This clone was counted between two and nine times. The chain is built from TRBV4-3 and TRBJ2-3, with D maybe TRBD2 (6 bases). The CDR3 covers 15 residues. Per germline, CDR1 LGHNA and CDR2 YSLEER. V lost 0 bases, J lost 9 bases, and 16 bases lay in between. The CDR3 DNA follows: TGCGCCAGCAGCCAAGATCCTTTTTTCGGAGGGACGCAGTATTTT. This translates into CASSQDPFFGGTQYF.

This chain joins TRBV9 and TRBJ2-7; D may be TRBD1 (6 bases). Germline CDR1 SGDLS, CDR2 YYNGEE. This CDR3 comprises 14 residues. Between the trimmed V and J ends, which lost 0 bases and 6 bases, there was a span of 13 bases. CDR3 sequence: CASSVVAGASEQYF. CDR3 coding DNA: TGTGCCAGCAGCGTAGTAGCAGGGGCCTCCGAGCAGTACTTC.

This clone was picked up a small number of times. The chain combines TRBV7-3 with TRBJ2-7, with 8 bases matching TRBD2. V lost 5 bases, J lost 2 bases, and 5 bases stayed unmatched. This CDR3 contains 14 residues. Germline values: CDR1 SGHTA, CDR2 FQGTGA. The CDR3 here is CASSAAGATYEQYF. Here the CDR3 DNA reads TGTGCCAGCAGCGCAGCGGGGGCAACCTACGAGCAGTACTTC.

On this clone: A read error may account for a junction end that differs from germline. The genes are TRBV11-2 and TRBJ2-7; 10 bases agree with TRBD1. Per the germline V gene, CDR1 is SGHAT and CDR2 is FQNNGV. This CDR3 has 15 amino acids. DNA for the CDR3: TGTGCCAGCAGTTTAGGACAGGGGGGAGCGTACGAGCAGTACTTC. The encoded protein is CASSLGQGGAYEQYF.

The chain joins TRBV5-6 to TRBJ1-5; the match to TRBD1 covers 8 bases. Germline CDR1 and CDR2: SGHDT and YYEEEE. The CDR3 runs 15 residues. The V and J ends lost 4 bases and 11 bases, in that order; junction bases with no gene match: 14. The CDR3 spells CASSTTGVRLQSQHF. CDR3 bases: TGTGCCAGCAGCACGACAGGGGTACGGTTGCAGTCCCAGCATTTT.